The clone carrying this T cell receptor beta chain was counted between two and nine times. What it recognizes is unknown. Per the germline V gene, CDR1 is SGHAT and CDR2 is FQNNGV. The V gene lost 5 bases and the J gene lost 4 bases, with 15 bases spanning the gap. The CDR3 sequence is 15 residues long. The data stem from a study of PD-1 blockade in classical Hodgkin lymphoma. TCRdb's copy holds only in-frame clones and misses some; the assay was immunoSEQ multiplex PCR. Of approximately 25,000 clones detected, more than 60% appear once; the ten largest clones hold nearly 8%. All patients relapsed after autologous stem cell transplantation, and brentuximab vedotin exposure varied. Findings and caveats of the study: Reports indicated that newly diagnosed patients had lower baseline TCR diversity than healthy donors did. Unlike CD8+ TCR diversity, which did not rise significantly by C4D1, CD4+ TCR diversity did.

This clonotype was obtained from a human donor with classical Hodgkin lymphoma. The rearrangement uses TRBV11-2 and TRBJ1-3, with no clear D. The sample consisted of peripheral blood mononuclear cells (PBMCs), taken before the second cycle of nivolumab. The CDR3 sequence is CASSRALAGGNTIYF. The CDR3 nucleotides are TGTGCCAGCAGCCGTGCGTTAGCAGGCGGAAACACCATATATTTT.